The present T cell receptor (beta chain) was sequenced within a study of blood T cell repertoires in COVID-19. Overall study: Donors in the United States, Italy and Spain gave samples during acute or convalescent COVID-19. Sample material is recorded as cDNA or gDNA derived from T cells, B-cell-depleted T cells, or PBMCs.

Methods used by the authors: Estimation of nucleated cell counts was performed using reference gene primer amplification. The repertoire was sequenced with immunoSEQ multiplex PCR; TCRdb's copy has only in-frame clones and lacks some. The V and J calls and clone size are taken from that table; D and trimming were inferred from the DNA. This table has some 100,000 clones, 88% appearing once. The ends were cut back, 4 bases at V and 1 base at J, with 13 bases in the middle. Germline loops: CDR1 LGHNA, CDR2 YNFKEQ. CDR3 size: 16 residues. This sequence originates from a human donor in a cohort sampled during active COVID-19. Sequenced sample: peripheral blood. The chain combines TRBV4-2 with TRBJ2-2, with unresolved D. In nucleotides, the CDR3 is TGTGCCAGCAGCCCAGACTCGTCGAGGAACACCGGGGAGCTGTTTTTT. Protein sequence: CASSPDSSRNTGELFF.